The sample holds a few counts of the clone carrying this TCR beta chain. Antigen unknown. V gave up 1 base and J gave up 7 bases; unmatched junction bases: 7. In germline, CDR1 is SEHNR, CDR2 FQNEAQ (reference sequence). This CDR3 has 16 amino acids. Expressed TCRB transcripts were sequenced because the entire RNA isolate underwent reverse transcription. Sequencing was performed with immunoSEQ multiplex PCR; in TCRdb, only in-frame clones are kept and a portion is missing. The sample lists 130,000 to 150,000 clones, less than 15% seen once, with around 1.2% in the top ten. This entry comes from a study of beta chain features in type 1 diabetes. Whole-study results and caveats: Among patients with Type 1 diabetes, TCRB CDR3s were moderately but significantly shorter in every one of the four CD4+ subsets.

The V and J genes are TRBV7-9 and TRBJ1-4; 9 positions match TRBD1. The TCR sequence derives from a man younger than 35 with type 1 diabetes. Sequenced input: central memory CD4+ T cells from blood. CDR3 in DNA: TGTGCCAGCAGCTTAGGGTCCGGGACAGGGAGTGAAAAACTGTTTTTT. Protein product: CASSLGSGTGSEKLFF.